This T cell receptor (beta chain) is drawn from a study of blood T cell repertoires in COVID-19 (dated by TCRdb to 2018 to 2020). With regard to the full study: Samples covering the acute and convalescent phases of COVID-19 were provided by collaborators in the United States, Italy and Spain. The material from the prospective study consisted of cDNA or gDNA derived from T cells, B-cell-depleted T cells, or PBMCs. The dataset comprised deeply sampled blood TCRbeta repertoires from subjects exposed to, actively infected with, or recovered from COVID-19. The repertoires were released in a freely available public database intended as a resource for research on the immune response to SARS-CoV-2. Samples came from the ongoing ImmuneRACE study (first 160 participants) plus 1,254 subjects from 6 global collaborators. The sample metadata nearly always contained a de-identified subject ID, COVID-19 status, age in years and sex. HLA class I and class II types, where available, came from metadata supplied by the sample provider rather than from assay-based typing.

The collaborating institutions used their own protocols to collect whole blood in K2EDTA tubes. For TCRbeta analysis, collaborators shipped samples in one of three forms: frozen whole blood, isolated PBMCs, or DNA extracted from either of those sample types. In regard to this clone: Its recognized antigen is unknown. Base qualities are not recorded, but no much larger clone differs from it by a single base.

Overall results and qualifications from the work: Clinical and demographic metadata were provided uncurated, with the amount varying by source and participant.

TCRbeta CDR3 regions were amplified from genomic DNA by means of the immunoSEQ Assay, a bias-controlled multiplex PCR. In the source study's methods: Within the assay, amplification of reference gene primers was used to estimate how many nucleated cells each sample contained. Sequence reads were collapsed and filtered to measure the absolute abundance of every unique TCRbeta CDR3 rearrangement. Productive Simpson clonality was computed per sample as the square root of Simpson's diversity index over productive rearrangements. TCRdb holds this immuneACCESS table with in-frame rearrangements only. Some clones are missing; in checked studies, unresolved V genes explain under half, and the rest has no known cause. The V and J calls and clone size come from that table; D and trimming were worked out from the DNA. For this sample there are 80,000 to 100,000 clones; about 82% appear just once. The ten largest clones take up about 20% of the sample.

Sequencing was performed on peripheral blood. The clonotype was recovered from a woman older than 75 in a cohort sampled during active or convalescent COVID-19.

For the CDR3, the sequence is CASSQGDTQYF. The bases read TGTGCCAGCAGCCAGGGGGATACGCAGTATTTT. The chain couples TRBV7-3 to TRBJ2-3; matching of 6 bases hints at TRBD1 as the D gene. CDR1 and CDR2, per the germline V gene, are SGHTA and FQGTGA. Cut back by 5 bases and 6 bases, the V and J ends lie 6 bases apart. The CDR3 numbers 11 residues from cysteine through phenylalanine. Only CDR3 DNA remains: 33 bases, in frame from the first base.